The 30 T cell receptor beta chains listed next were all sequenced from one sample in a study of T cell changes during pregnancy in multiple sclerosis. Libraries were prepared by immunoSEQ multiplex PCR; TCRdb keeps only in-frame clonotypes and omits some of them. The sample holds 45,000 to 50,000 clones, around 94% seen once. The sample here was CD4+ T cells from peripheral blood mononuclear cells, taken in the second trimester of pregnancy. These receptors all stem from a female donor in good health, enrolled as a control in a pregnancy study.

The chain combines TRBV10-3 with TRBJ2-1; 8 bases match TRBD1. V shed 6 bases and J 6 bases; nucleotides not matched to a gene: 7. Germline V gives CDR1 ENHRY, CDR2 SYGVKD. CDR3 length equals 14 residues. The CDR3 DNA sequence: TGTGCCATCAGCGGACAGGGTTTGACCAATGAGCAGTTCTTC. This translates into CAISGQGLTNEQFF.

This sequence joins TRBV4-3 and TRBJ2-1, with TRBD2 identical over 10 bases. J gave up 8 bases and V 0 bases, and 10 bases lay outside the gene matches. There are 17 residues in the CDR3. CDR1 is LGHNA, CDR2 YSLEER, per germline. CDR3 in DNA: TGCGCCAGCAGCCAAGATTGGAGTAGCGGGGGGCCGGATGAGCAGTTCTTC. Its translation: CASSQDWSSGGPDEQFF.

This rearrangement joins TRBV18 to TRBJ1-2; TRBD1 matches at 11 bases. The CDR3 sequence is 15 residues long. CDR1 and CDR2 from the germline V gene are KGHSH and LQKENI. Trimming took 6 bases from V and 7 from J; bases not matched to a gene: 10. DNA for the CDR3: TGTGCCAGCTCCAATCCGGGACAGGGGGTTTTTGGCTACACCTTC. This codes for CASSNPGQGVFGYTF.

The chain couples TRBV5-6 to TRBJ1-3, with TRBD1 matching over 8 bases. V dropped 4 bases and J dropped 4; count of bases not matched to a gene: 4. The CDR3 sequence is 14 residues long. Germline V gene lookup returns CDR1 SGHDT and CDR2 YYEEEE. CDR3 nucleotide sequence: TGTGCCAGCAGCACCAGGACAGGGGGAAACACCATATATTTT. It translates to CASSTRTGGNTIYF.

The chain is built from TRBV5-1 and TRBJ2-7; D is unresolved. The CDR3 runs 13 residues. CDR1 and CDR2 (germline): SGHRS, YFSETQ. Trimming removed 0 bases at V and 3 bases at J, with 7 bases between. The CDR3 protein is CASSLAYSYEQYF. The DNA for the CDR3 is TGCGCCAGCAGCTTGGCATATAGCTACGAGCAGTACTTC.

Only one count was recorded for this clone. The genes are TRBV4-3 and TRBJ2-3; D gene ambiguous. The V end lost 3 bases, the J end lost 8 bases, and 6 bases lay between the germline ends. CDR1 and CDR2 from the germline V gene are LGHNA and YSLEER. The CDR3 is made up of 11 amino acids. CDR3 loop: CASSQSGTQYF. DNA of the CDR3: TGCGCCAGCAGCCAGTCGGGTACGCAGTATTTT.

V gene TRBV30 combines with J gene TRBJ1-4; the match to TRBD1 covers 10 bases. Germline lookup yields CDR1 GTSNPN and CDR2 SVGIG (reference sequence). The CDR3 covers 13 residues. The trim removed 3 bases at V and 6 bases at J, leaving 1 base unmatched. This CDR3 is CAWRDRGYEKLFF. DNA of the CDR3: TGTGCCTGGAGGGACAGGGGGTATGAAAAACTGTTTTTT. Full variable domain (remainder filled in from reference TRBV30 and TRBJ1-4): SQTIHQWPATLVQPVGSPLSLECTVEGTSNPNLYWYRQAAGRGLQLLFYSVGIGQISSEVPQNLSASRPQDRQFILSSKKLLLSDSGFYLCAWRDRGYEKLFFGSGTQLSVL.

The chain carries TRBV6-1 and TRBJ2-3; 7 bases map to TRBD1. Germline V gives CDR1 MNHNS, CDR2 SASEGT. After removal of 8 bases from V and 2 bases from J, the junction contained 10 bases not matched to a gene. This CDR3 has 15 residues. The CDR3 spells CASYPTGSHTDTQYF. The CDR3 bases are TGTGCCAGCTATCCGACAGGGTCCCACACAGATACGCAGTATTTT.

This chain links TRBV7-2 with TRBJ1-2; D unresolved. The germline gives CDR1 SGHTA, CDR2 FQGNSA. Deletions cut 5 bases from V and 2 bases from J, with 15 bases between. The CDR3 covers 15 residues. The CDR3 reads CASSPAPGWNYGYTF. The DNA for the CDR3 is TGTGCCAGCAGCCCCGCCCCAGGATGGAACTATGGCTACACCTTC.

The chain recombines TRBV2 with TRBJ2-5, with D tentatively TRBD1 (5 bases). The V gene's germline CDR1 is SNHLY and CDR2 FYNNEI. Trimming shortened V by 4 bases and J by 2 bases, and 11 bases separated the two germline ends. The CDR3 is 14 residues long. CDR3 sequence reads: CASSGGLSQETQYF. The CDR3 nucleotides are TGTGCCAGCAGTGGGGGCTTGTCGCAAGAGACCCAGTACTTC. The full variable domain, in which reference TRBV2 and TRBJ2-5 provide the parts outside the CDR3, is EPEVTQTPSHQVTQMGQEVILRCVPISNHLYFYWYRQILGQKVEFLVSFYNNEISEKSEIFDDQFSVERPDGSNFTLKIRSTKLEDSAMYFCASSGGLSQETQYFGPGTRLLVL.

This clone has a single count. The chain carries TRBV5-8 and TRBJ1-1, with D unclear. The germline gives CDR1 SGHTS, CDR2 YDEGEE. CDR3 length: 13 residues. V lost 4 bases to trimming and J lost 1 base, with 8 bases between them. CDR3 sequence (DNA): TGTGCCAGCAGCAAAACACCGAACACTGAAGCTTTCTTT. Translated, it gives CASSKTPNTEAFF.

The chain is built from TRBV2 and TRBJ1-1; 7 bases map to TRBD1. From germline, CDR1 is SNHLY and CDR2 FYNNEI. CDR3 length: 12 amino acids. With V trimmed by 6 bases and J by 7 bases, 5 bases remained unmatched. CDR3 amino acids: CASRIGTDEAFF. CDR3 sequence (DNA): TGTGCCAGCAGGATAGGGACAGATGAAGCTTTCTTT.

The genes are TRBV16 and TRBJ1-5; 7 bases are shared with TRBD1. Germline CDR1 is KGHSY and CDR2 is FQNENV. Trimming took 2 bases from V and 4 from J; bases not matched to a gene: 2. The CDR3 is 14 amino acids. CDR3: CASSQDRVNQPQHF. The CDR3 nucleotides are TGTGCCAGCAGCCAAGACAGGGTGAATCAGCCCCAGCATTTT.

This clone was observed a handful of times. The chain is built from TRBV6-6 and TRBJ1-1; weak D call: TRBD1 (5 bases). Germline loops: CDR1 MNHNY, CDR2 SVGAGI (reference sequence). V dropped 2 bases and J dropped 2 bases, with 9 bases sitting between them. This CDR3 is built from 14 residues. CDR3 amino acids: CASSYGRANTEAFF. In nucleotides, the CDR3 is TGTGCCAGCAGTTACGGCAGGGCTAACACTGAAGCTTTCTTT.

The CDR3 DNA is TGTGCCTGGAGTCCCTGGACAGGTTTGGTCAATGAGCAGTTCTTC. This sequence encodes CAWSPWTGLVNEQFF. This chain uses TRBV30 with TRBJ2-1; 7 bases are shared with TRBD1. The V gene end was trimmed by 2 bases and the J gene end by 6 bases; junction bases not matched to a gene: 10. The CDR3 is 15 amino acids. Germline V gene lookup returns CDR1 GTSNPN and CDR2 SVGIG (reference sequence).

CDR3 sequence reads: CASSLGTDSGNTIYF. In DNA form, the CDR3 reads TGTGCCAGCTCACTCGGGACAGACTCTGGAAACACCATATATTTT. V gene TRBV18 combines with J gene TRBJ1-3, with 7 positions matching TRBD1. Trimming took 4 bases from V and 0 from J; bases not matched to a gene: 3. CDR3 size: 15 residues. Germline V CDR1 and CDR2: KGHSH, LQKENI.

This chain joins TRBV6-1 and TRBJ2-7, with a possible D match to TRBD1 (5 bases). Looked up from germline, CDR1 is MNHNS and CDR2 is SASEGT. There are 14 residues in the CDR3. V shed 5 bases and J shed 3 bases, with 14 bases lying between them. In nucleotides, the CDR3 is TGTGCCAGCAGTATACCGACAGACCTCTACGAGCAGTACTTC. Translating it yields CASSIPTDLYEQYF.

The CDR3 sequence: CASSLDWNTGELFF. CDR3 DNA sequence: TGTGCCAGCAGCTTAGACTGGAACACCGGGGAGCTGTTTTTT. The V call is TRBV7-9, the J call TRBJ2-2; no clear D gene. Trimming pared 1 base from V and 1 base from J, leaving 4 bases between. Germline V gene sequence: CDR1 SEHNR, CDR2 FQNEAQ (reference sequence). The CDR3 runs 14 residues.

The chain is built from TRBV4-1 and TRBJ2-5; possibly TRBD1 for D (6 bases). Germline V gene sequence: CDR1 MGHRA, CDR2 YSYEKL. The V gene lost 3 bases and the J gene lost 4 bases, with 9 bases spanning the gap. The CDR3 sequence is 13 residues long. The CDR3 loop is CASSQGALETQYF. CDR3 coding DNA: TGCGCCAGCAGCCAGGGGGCGTTAGAGACCCAGTACTTC.

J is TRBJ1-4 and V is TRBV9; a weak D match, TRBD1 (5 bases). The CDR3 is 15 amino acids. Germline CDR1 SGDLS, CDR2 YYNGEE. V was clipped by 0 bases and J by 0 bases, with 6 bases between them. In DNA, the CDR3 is TGTGCCAGCAGCGTAGCGACAGCAACTAATGAAAAACTGTTTTTT. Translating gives CASSVATATNEKLFF.

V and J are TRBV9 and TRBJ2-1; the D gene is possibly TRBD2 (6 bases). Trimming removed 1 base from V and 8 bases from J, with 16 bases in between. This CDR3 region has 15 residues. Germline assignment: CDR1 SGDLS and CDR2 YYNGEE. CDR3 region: CASSVHYYGGDEQFF. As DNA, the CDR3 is TGTGCCAGCAGCGTACATTACTATGGCGGGGATGAGCAGTTCTTC.

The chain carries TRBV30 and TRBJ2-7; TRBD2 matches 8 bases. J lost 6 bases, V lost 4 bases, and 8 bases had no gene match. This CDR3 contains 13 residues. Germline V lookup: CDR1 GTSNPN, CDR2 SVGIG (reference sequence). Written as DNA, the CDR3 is TGTGCCTGGACGCGGGGGGCTGGGGTCGAGCAGTACTTC. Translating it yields CAWTRGAGVEQYF.

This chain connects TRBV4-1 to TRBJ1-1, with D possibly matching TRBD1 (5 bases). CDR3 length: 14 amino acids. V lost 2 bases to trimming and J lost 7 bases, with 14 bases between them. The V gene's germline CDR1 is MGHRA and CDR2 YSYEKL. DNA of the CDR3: TGCGCCAGCAGCCAAAGGGAGGGGAATGTTGAAGCTTTCTTT. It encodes CASSQREGNVEAFF.

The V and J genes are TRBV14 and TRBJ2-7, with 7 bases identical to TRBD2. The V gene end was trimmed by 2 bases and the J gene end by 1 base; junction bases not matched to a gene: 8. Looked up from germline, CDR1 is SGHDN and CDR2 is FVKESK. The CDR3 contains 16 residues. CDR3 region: CASSQTSWGGSYEQYF. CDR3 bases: TGTGCCAGCAGCCAAACCTCTTGGGGGGGGTCCTACGAGCAGTACTTC.

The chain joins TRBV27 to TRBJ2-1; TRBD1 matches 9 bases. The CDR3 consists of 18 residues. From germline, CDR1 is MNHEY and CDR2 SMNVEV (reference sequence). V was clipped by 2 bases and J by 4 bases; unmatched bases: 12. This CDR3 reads CASSLRTGTGPGYNEQFF. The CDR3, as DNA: TGTGCCAGCAGTTTAAGAACCGGGACAGGGCCGGGATACAATGAGCAGTTCTTC.

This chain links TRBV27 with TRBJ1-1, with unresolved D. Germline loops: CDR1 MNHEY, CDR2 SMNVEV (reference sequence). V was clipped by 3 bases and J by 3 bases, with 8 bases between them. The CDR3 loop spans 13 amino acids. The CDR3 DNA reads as TGTGCCAGCAGTTTCTCCAGTTACACTGAAGCTTTCTTT. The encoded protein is CASSFSSYTEAFF.

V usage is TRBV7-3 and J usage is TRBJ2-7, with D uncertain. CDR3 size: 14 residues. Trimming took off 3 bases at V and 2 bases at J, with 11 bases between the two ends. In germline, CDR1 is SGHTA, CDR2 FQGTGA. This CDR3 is CASSFGYRAYEQYF. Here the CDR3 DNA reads TGTGCCAGCAGCTTTGGGTACAGAGCCTACGAGCAGTACTTC.

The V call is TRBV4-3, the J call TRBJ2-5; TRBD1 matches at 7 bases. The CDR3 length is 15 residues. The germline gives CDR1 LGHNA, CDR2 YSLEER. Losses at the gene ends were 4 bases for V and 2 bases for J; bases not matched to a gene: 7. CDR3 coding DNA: TGCGCCAGCAGCCTGAACAGGGGTCCACAAGAGACCCAGTACTTC. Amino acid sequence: CASSLNRGPQETQYF.

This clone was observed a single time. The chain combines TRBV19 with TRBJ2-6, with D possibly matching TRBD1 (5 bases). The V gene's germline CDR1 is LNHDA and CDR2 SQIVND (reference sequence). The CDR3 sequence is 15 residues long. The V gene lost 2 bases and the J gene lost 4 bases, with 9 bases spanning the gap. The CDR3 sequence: CASSIRPGGANVLTF. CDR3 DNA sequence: TGTGCCAGTAGTATACGGCCAGGGGGGGCCAACGTCCTGACTTTC.

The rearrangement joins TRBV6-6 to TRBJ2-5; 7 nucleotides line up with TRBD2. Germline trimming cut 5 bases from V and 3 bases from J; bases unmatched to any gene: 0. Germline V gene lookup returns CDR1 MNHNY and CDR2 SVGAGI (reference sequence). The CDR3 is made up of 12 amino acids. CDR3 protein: CASSLAEETQYF. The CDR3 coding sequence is TGTGCCAGCAGTCTAGCGGAAGAGACCCAGTACTTC.